This T cell receptor beta chain was captured by sequencing in a study of molecular identifiers for immune sequencing clone quantification. On the study more broadly: In the replicates, RNA derived from approximately 20,000 or 100,000 naive CD8 cells was divided into five parts, and four were sequenced. General study findings and limits: The study found clones above 20 RNA copies held over 97% of effector molecules and under 1% in naive cells.

This clonotype was found a few times. Antigen specificity is unknown. One entry per CDR3 protein, called by TCRdb with MiXCR from the PCR reads. The top ten clones hold more than 0.85% of a sample with some 88,000 distinct CDR3 sequences, roughly 21% of them seen once. Trimming stripped 2 bases from V and 0 bases from J, with 9 bases between. This CDR3 spans 16 amino acids. In germline, CDR1 is SGHDT, CDR2 YYEEEE. Naive CD8 T cells, phenotype CD8+CD4-CCR7+CD45RA+, were sorted. This receptor was taken from a human donor in good health. Some libraries in this study had Jurkat cell RNA spiked in. V and J are TRBV5-6 and TRBJ1-6; possible D gene TRBD1, 5 bases. Sequencing was carried out using naive CD8+ T cells from blood, with Jurkat cell RNA spiked in. Subset: FACS-sorted CD8+CD4-CCR7+CD45RA+ naive T cells. The CDR3 protein is CASSLIGDSYNSPLHF. The CDR3 DNA is TGTGCCAGCAGCTTAATAGGGGACTCCTATAATTCACCCCTCCACTTT.